The TCR beta chain under discussion was sequenced for a study of cytomegalovirus exposure and HLA in healthy donors. The overall study: In a later analysis, it was reported that the 110 or so validation repertoires had been produced on the same platform as the roughly 700 repertoires belonging to the first cohort.

The CDR3 has 16 residues. V lost 2 bases and J lost 4; bases outside the gene matches: 11. Per the germline V gene, CDR1 is GTSNPN and CDR2 is SVGIG (reference sequence). Only in-frame clones appear in the TCRdb table, and some are missing; sequencing was by immunoSEQ multiplex PCR. The table has approximately 150,000 clones, 91% seen once. A word on this clone: What it binds is unknown.

General study findings and limits: The study designated 160 or so TCR beta chains cytomegalovirus-associated. In vitro confirmation showed three CMV-associated chains to be CMV antigen specific. The classifier was said to identify cytomegalovirus status with high specificity and sensitivity.

Material for sequencing was PBMCs. This sequence joins TRBV30 and TRBJ2-1; 7 bases agree with TRBD2. The receptor's source is a woman aged 18-29 years in good health and CMV-seropositive. Written as DNA, the CDR3 is TGTGCCTGGAGTCCCGTGGGACTACCCTCATACAATGAGCAGTTCTTC. Amino acids: CAWSPVGLPSYNEQFF.